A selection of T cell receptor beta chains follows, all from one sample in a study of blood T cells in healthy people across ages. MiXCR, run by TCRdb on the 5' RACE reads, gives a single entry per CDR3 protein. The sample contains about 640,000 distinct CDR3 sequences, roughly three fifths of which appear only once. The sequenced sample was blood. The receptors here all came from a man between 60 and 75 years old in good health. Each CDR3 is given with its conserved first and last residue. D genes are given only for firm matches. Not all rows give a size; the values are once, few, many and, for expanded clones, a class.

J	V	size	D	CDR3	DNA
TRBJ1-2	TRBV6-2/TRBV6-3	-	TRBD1	CASSRTPATGDYGYTF	TGTGCCAGCAGCCGAACCCCGGCGACAGGGGACTATGGCTACACCTTC
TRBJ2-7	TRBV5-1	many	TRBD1	CASRSDRDEQYF	TGCGCCAGCAGATCGGACAGGGACGAGCAGTACTTC
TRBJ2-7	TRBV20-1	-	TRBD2	CSARGGPSGGVSEQYF	TGCAGTGCTAGAGGGGGGCCTAGCGGGGGCGTCAGCGAGCAGTACTTC
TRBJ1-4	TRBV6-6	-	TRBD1	CASSPRDRGDEELFF	TGTGCCAGCAGTCCCCGGGACAGGGGGGATGAAGAACTGTTTTTT
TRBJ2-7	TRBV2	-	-	CASSAISRDYEQYF	TGTGCCAGCAGCGCAATCTCGCGGGACTACGAGCAGTACTTC
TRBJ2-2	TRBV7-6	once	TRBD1	CASSLSRGLGGELFF	TGTGCCAGCAGCTTGAGCAGGGGGCTTGGCGGGGAGCTGTTTTTT
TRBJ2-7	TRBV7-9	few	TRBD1	CASSGWDRGLYKYF	TGTGCCAGCAGCGGTTGGGACAGGGGGTTGTACAAGTACTTC
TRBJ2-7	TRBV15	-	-	CATSRDLWGDYEQYF	TGTGCCACCAGCAGAGATTTATGGGGGGACTACGAGCAGTACTTC
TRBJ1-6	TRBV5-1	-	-	CASSAGHFNSPLHF	TGCGCCAGCAGCGCGGGACACTTTAATTCACCCCTCCACTTT
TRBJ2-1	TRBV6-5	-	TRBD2	CASSYSKRGGNEQFF	TGTGCCAGCAGTTACTCGAAGCGGGGGGGAAATGAGCAGTTCTTC
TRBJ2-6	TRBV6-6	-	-	CASGGRATGANVLTF	TGTGCCAGCGGCGGCAGGGCAACTGGGGCCAACGTCCTGACTTTC
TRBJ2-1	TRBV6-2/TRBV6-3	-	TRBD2	CASSRRLAGFNEQFF	TGTGCCAGCAGTCGTCGACTAGCGGGGTTCAATGAGCAGTTCTTC
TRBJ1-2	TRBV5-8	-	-	CASSLDIPRGAYNGYTF	TGTGCCAGCAGCTTGGATATCCCCCGGGGAGCTTACAATGGCTACACCTTC
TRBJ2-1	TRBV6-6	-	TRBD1	CASSWTGESGQFF	TGTGCCAGCAGTTGGACAGGGGAAAGTGGGCAGTTCTTC
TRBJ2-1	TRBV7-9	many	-	CASSLKDEQFF	TGTGCCAGCAGCTTGAAAGATGAGCAGTTCTTC
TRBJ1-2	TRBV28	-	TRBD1	CASSLSPGQGAGYTF	TGTGCCAGTAGTTTAAGCCCCGGACAGGGGGCGGGCTACACCTTC
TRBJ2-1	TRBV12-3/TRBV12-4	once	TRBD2	CASSLSGGLNNEQFF	TGTGCCAGCAGTTTGAGCGGGGGGCTGAATAATGAGCAGTTCTTC
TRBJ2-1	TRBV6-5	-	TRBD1	CASSYSYAGGYEQFF	TGTGCCAGCAGTTACTCGTATGCAGGGGGCTATGAGCAGTTCTTC
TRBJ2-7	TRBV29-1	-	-	CSVHGPGEQYF	TGCAGCGTCCATGGCCCCGGCGAGCAGTACTTC
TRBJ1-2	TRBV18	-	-	CASSPPGGMQGYTF	TGTGCCAGCTCACCACCTGGAGGGATGCAAGGCTACACCTTC
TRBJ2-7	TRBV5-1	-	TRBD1	CASRRTDRDEQYF	TGCGCCAGCAGACGGACCGACAGGGACGAGCAGTACTTC
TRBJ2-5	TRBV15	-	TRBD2	CATRAGTQETQYF	TGTGCCACCCGAGCGGGGACTCAAGAGACCCAGTACTTC
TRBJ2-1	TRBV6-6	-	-	CASTPGTGSYNEQFF	TGTGCCAGCACCCCCGGGACTGGCTCCTACAATGAGCAGTTCTTC
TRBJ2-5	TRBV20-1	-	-	CSASPLETQYF	TGCAGTGCTAGCCCTTTGGAGACCCAGTACTTC
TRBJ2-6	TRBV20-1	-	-	CSPLPGLIFSGANVLTF	TGCAGTCCTTTACCGGGACTTATTTTCTCTGGGGCCAACGTCCTGACTTTC
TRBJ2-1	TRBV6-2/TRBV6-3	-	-	CASSISQGGPYNEQFF	TGTGCCAGCAGCATATCCCAGGGGGGACCCTACAATGAGCAGTTCTTC
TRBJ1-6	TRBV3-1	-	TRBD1	CASSQAQGGRGNSPLHF	TGTGCCAGCAGCCAAGCCCAGGGGGGGCGCGGTAATTCACCCCTCCACTTT
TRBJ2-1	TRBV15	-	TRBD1	CATSSRGHGYNEQFF	TGTGCCACCAGCAGCAGGGGGCACGGCTACAATGAGCAGTTCTTC
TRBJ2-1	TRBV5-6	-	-	CASTLGPAGYKEQFF	TGTGCCAGCACCCTTGGACCGGCGGGGTACAAGGAGCAGTTCTTC
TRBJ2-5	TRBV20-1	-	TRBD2	CSASRTSGDLWQETQYF	TGCAGTGCTAGTAGGACTAGCGGGGACCTGTGGCAAGAGACCCAGTACTTC
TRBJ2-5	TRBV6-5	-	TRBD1	CASSYGTGGAETQYF	TGTGCCAGCAGTTATGGGACAGGGGGAGCAGAGACCCAGTACTTC
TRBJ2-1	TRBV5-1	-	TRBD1	CASSLGQGADEQFF	TGCGCCAGCAGCTTGGGGCAGGGGGCCGATGAGCAGTTCTTC
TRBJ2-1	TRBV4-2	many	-	CASSQDQNRRSYNEQFF	TGTGCCAGCAGCCAAGACCAAAACAGGCGCTCCTACAATGAGCAGTTCTTC
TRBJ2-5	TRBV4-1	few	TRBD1	CASSQETGIETQYF	TGCGCCAGCAGCCAAGAGACAGGGATTGAGACCCAGTACTTC
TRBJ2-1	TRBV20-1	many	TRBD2	CSARPSTSGRNNEQFF	TGCAGTGCTAGACCGTCGACTAGCGGAAGGAACAATGAGCAGTTCTTC
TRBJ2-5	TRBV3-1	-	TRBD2	CASSSPVRGEETQYF	TGTGCCAGCAGCTCCCCTGTGCGGGGGGAGGAGACCCAGTACTTC
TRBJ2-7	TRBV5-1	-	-	CASSSDSTSYEQYF	TGCGCCAGCAGCTCGGACAGTACTTCCTACGAGCAGTACTTC
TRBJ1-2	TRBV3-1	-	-	CASSQEAGFYGYTF	TGTGCCAGCAGCCAAGAAGCCGGATTCTATGGCTACACCTTC
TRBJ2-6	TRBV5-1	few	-	CASLDPSGANVLTF	TGCGCCAGCCTCGACCCCTCTGGGGCCAACGTCCTGACTTTC
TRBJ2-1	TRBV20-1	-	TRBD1	CSARDDGTGSLDEQFF	TGCAGTGCTAGAGATGACGGGACAGGGAGTTTGGATGAGCAGTTCTTC
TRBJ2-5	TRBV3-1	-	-	CASSQRQPTQETQYF	TGTGCCAGCAGCCAAAGGCAACCCACGCAAGAGACCCAGTACTTC
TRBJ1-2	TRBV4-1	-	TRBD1	CASSLSATGRAGGYTF	TGCGCCAGCAGCTTAAGCGCGACAGGGAGAGCGGGTGGCTACACCTTC
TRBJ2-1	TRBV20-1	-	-	CSARDEASSRYNEQFF	TGCAGTGCTAGAGATGAAGCTAGCTCTCGGTACAATGAGCAGTTCTTC
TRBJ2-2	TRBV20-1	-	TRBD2	CSAGAIGTSNGELFF	TGCAGTGCTGGAGCCATCGGGACTAGTAACGGGGAGCTGTTTTTT
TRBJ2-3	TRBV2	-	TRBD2	CASSEGLASDTQYF	TGTGCCAGCAGCGAGGGACTAGCGTCAGATACGCAGTATTTT
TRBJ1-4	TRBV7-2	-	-	CASSSQQGGSEKLFF	TGTGCCAGCAGCTCGCAACAGGGCGGGAGTGAAAAACTGTTTTTT
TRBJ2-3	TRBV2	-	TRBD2	CASGVRGDTDTQYF	TGTGCCAGCGGGGTTCGGGGGGATACAGATACGCAGTATTTT
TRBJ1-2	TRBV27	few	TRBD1	CASSTKTGGDYGYTF	TGTGCCAGCAGTACTAAGACAGGGGGCGACTATGGCTACACCTTC
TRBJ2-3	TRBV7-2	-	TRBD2	CASSTSTSGGQYF	TGTGCCAGCAGCACTTCGACTAGCGGGGGGCAGTATTTT
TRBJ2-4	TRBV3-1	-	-	CASSQPGNIQYF	TGTGCCAGCAGCCAACCAGGAAACATTCAGTACTTC
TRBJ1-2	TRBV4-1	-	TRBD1	CASSQGSGQGLGYTF	TGCGCCAGCAGCCAAGGTTCAGGACAGGGGCTTGGCTACACCTTC
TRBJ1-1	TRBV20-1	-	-	CSAPDGRGGTEAFF	TGCAGTGCTCCAGACGGCAGGGGTGGCACTGAAGCTTTCTTT
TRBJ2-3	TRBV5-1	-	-	CASSEGVTDTQYF	TGCGCCAGCAGCGAAGGGGTCACAGATACGCAGTATTTT